A single sample is the source of the 13 T cell receptor beta chains below, sequenced in a study of blood T cell repertoires in COVID-19. TCRdb keeps only in-frame clones here, not all; method: immunoSEQ multiplex PCR. The sample lists 60,000 to 80,000 clones, over 80% occurring once. Material for sequencing was peripheral blood. The receptor set was obtained from a man in his fifties with COVID-19, enrolled during active disease.

This chain uses TRBV6-2 or TRBV6-3 with TRBJ2-1; a weak D match, TRBD2 (5 bases). V gave up 5 bases and J gave up 6 bases, with 11 bases separating them. Germline CDR1 is MNHEY and CDR2 is SVGEGT. The CDR3 spans 13 residues. This CDR3 is CASSRSGSNEQFF. In nucleotides, the CDR3 is TGTGCCAGCAGTCGCTCGGGATCCAATGAGCAGTTCTTC.

V usage is TRBV5-1 and J usage is TRBJ2-1; 7 bases map to TRBD1. The CDR3 contains 15 residues. The V and J ends lost 5 bases and 0 bases, in that order; junction bases with no gene match: 5. CDR1 SGHRS and CDR2 YFSETQ come from the germline V gene. CDR3 protein: CASRRTGSSYNEQFF. The CDR3 DNA reads TGCGCCAGCAGAAGGACAGGAAGCTCCTACAATGAGCAGTTCTTC.

The chain joins TRBV18 to TRBJ2-1; TRBD1 might be the D (6 bases). The germline CDR1 and CDR2 sequences are KGHSH and LQKENI. Trimming removed 4 bases from V and 5 bases from J, with 12 bases in between. The CDR3 loop spans 14 amino acids. In DNA, the CDR3 is TGTGCCAGCTCACACGGGACAAGTAACAATGAGCAGTTCTTC. Amino acid sequence: CASSHGTSNNEQFF.

This clone was recorded once. DNA of the CDR3: TGCGCCAGCAGCTTGGAGGCCACAGTGTCTTACAATGAGCAGTTCTTC. As protein: CASSLEATVSYNEQFF. The chain uses TRBV5-1 and TRBJ2-1, with D unclear. Trimming removed 0 bases at V and 4 bases at J, with 14 bases between. The CDR3 consists of 16 residues. Germline V gene lookup returns CDR1 SGHRS and CDR2 YFSETQ.

V is TRBV3-1 (or the pseudogene TRBV3-2) and J is TRBJ2-7; 11 bases are shared with TRBD2. Germline CDR1 reads LGHDT; CDR2 reads YNNKEL (reference sequence). The CDR3 covers 15 residues. J was trimmed by 2 bases and V by 2 bases; bases with no gene match: 2. CDR3 sequence (DNA): TGTGCCAGCAGCCAAACACTAGCGGGAGCCTACGAGCAGTACTTC. It is translated as CASSQTLAGAYEQYF.

The rearrangement uses TRBV5-4 and TRBJ1-6; no clear D. Trimming removed 2 bases from V and 6 bases from J, with 12 bases in between. Per the germline V gene, CDR1 is SGHNT and CDR2 is YYREEE (reference sequence). The CDR3 has 15 residues. DNA of the CDR3: TGTGCCAGCAGCTTCAGCGAAGGCCCTAATTCACCCCTCCACTTT. Translating it yields CASSFSEGPNSPLHF.

This clone was recorded only once. The chain is built from TRBV18 and TRBJ1-1; 7 bases line up with TRBD1. The V and J ends lost 3 bases and 7 bases, in that order; junction bases with no gene match: 5. The CDR3 is 13 residues long. CDR1 is KGHSH, CDR2 LQKENI, per germline. For the CDR3, the DNA is TGTGCCAGCTCACCTACAGGGGAAAATGAAGCTTTCTTT. It yields the protein CASSPTGENEAFF.

The V gene is TRBV28, the J gene TRBJ2-1, with 10 bases aligning to TRBD2. Trimming cost V 6 bases and J 3 bases; bases outside gene matches: 5. CDR1 and CDR2 from the germline V gene are MDHEN and SYDVKM. CDR3 length: 15 amino acids. The CDR3 here is CASSLAGVGYNEQFF. CDR3 bases: TGTGCCAGCAGCCTAGCGGGAGTTGGCTACAATGAGCAGTTCTTC.

This clone was seen a handful of times. This sequence joins TRBV11-2 and TRBJ2-7; D may be TRBD1 (6 bases). The CDR3 loop spans 17 amino acids. Germline values: CDR1 SGHAT, CDR2 FQNNGV. V lost 7 bases and J lost 5, with 27 bases in between. CDR3 DNA sequence: TGTGCCAGCACTACTAAAATGACCCCCGGGACATCGGACGAGCAGTACTTC. Protein product: CASTTKMTPGTSDEQYF.

This sequence joins TRBV30 and TRBJ1-5; no reliable D call. Trimming stripped 1 base from V and 4 bases from J, with 23 bases between. CDR1 is GTSNPN and CDR2 is SVGIG in the germline V gene (reference sequence). This CDR3 region has 18 residues. CDR3: CAWSGPWAERLDNQPQHF. CDR3 nucleotides: TGTGCCTGGAGTGGTCCTTGGGCAGAAAGGCTCGATAATCAGCCCCAGCATTTT.

This clone appeared once. The V call is TRBV20-1, the J call TRBJ2-7, with a possible D match to TRBD2 (5 bases). Per germline, CDR1 DFQATT and CDR2 SNEGSKA (reference sequence). Trimming took 6 bases from V and 7 from J, leaving 16 bases between them. The CDR3 loop spans 12 amino acids. In nucleotides, the CDR3 is TGCAGTGCCAGTCGCATAGGACTGGAGCAGTACTTC. This gives the protein CSASRIGLEQYF.

The rearrangement joins TRBV6-5 to TRBJ1-5; 8 bases align to TRBD1. This CDR3 comprises 15 residues. V lost 5 bases, J lost 1 base, and 4 bases stayed unmatched. The germline CDR1 and CDR2 sequences are MNHEY and SVGAGI. This CDR3 is CASSIQGASNQPQHF. CDR3 nucleotide sequence: TGTGCCAGCAGTATTCAGGGGGCCAGCAATCAGCCCCAGCATTTT.

DNA for the CDR3: TGTGCCAGCAGTTACGGGACTAGCGGGAGGGCCTATGAGCAGTTCTTC. The encoded protein is CASSYGTSGRAYEQFF. The V and J genes are TRBV6-5 and TRBJ2-1; TRBD2 aligns across 16 bases. Per germline, CDR1 MNHEY and CDR2 SVGAGI. V shed 2 bases and J 8 bases; nucleotides not matched to a gene: 3. The length of the CDR3 is 16 residues.